This TCR beta chain was recorded in a study of human T cells and chemical hapten exposure. Background on the study: The study lasted 20 to 25 weeks, and patients were dosed weekly with diphenylcyclopropenone on the scalp throughout. Across samples, TCR yields varied, mostly owing to small differences in pooled library volumes.

Time point: patch test 2, 6 weeks after DPC sensitization. The treatment: therapeutic diphenylcyclopropenone sensitization with weekly scalp DPC. Donation of samples came from alopecia patients who were 18 to 70 years old and suitable for DPC. This clonotype was recorded a few times. The CDR3 spans 13 residues. Trimming took off 5 bases at V and 2 bases at J, with 10 bases between the two ends. Germline CDR1 reads SEHNR; CDR2 reads FQNEAQ (reference sequence). TCRdb itself ran the RACE reads through MiXCR, one entry per CDR3 protein. The repertoire holds about 85,000 distinct CDR3 sequences, with roughly 11% as singletons.

The chain uses TRBV7-9 and TRBJ2-7; D gene unclear. The origin of this receptor is a man aged 18 to 35 with alopecia areata. Some clones in this sample may be carry-over from other donors' samples. This material consisted of whole blood, taken in connection with sensitization to the hapten diphenylcyclopropenone (DPC). DNA for the CDR3: TGTGCCAGCAGCCTCACTCATGCCTACGAGCAGTACGTC. This encodes CASSLTHAYEQYV.